Following are 26 T cell receptor beta chains from one sample sequenced in a study of tissue T cells after allogeneic stem cell transplantation. Clones were read by immunoSEQ multiplex PCR, and TCRdb kept only the in-frame ones, dropping some. The sample holds 6,500 to 7,000 clones, about 50% seen once. Noted time point: mouse harvest day 7 after allogeneic transplant. Each mouse received 10^7 T-cell-depleted marrow cells plus 10^6 splenic CD5+ T cells by tail vein. Sequencing was carried out using gut tissue. These receptors came from a female BALB/c mouse given C57BL/6 T cells with graft-versus-host disease after an allogeneic hematopoietic cell transplant.

The table lists this clone with a count of one. Germline and genes here are mouse. The sequence runs out 1 residue before the end of the CDR3; the remainder is reconstructed from the germline J gene. The chain joins TRBV26 to TRBJ2-4; D may be TRBD2 (6 bases). Between the trimmed V and J ends, which lost 4 bases and 0 bases, there was a span of 11 bases. This CDR3 has 15 residues. Germline V gene data show CDR1 as KGHPV and CDR2 as FQNQEV (reference sequence). Partial CDR3 DNA: TGTGCCAGCAGTCGCGACTGGACTAGTCAAAACACCTTGTAC. Residues: CASSRDWTSQNTLY. The full-length CDR3 reads as CASSRDWTSQNTLYF.

This clone has more than one count but fewer than ten. Germline and genes here are mouse. The sequenced fragment ends 1 residue before the CDR3 boundary, so the rest is inferred from the germline J gene. This chain connects TRBV26 to TRBJ1-1; 7 bases line up with TRBD1. V dropped 6 bases and J dropped 0; count of bases not matched to a gene: 4. The CDR3 is 14 amino acids. Germline CDR1 and CDR2: KGHPV and FQNQEV (reference sequence). The DNA read from the CDR3 is TGTGCCAGCAGCCTGGGACAGACAAACACAGAAGTCTTC. The encoded protein is CASSLGQTNTEVF. The CDR3 as a whole reads CASSLGQTNTEVFF.

As concerns this clone: Gene names are mouse gene names. The read ends 1 residue before the CDR3 terminus; that terminus is restored from the germline J gene. The rearrangement links TRBV23 to TRBJ2-5; the D segment call TRBD1 is taken from the table without a DNA check. Germline V lookup: CDR1 KGHTA, CDR2 FQNQQP. The CDR3 runs to 13 residues. CDR3 loop: CSSSQSREDTQYF. The part of the CDR3 DNA that was read is TGCTCCAGCAGTCAATCGAGGGAAGACACCCAGTAC.

Notes on this clone: Germline and genes here are mouse. The sequence runs out 1 residue before the end of the CDR3; the remainder is reconstructed from the germline J gene. This chain joins TRBV4 and TRBJ1-1; D is unresolved. Trimming took 3 bases from V and 2 from J, leaving 4 bases between them. This CDR3 region has 12 residues. The germline CDR1 and CDR2 sequences are LGHDT and YNNKQL (reference sequence). The CDR3 bases that were read are TGTGCCAGCAGCTACCCCAACACAGAAGTCTTC. Translated: CASSYPNTEVF. The full CDR3 reads CASSYPNTEVFF.

A note on this clone: Gene names and germline refer to mouse. The CDR3 is cut off 1 residue early in the read; its end comes from the germline J gene. The chain uses TRBV26 and TRBJ2-4; D call uncertain. The CDR3 runs 12 residues. The V and J ends lost 0 bases and 4 bases respectively, with 2 bases between them. Germline V CDR1 and CDR2: KGHPV, FQNQEV (reference sequence). This CDR3 is CASSLSENTLYF. The CDR3 bases that were read are TGTGCCAGCAGTCTGTCGGAAAACACCTTGTAC.

Remarks on this clone: Mouse names are used for the genes. The read ends 1 residue early relative to the CDR3; the germline J gene fills the gap. The chain recombines TRBV26 with TRBJ2-4; no reliable D call. Trimming removed 4 bases from V and 0 bases from J, with 8 bases in between. This CDR3 comprises 14 residues. CDR1 and CDR2 (germline): KGHPV, FQNQEV (reference sequence). The DNA read from the CDR3 is TGTGCCAGCAGTCCGGGTAGGAGTCAAAACACCTTGTAC. It translates to CASSPGRSQNTLY. In full, the CDR3 reads CASSPGRSQNTLYF.

By its share, this clone is medium-sized. The genes are named according to mouse. The missing CDR3 end, 1 residue past where the read stops, is filled in from the germline J gene. This sequence joins TRBV26 and TRBJ1-3, with unresolved D. V shed 1 base and J shed 0 bases, with 4 bases lying between them. There are 14 residues in the CDR3. In germline, CDR1 is KGHPV, CDR2 FQNQEV (reference sequence). Incomplete CDR3 DNA: TGTGCCAGCAGTCTGTACCATTCTGGAAATACGCTCTAT. Its translation: CASSLYHSGNTLY. The entire CDR3 sequence reads CASSLYHSGNTLYF.

To note about this clone: Gene labels here are mouse ones. The read halts 1 residue ahead of the CDR3 end, with the missing end drawn from the germline J gene. This chain joins TRBV16 and TRBJ2-4; D ambiguous. The CDR3 extends over 13 amino acids. Germline CDR1 and CDR2: SGHSA and FRNQAP. V was cut by 0 bases and J by 0 bases, with 1 base left in between. The sequenced CDR3 bases are TGTGCAAGCAGCTTAGATAGTCAAAACACCTTGTAC. Translation gives CASSLDSQNTLY. Given in full, the CDR3 is CASSLDSQNTLYF.

A remark on this clone: Germline and genes: mouse. The CDR3 goes on 1 residue after the read ends, and that part is filled in from the germline J gene. The V and J genes are TRBV19 and TRBJ2-1; TRBD1 matches at 9 bases. Trimming cost V 5 bases and J 3 bases; bases outside gene matches: 6. In germline, CDR1 is FNHDT, CDR2 SITEND (reference sequence). The CDR3 consists of 15 residues. The CDR3 here is CASSRPGQGYAEQFF. The DNA read from the CDR3 is TGTGCCAGCAGCCGACCGGGACAGGGCTATGCTGAGCAGTTC.

By share, this clone ranks as medium-sized (0.01 to 0.1%). All gene names here are mouse names. The read stops 1 residue short of the end of the CDR3; the missing end is completed from the germline J gene. The rearrangement uses TRBV5 and TRBJ2-7; TRBD2 matches 8 bases. CDR1 is LGHNA and CDR2 is YNLKQL in the germline V gene (reference sequence). The CDR3 runs to 15 residues. V gave up 4 bases and J gave up 5 bases; unmatched junction bases: 10. The CDR3 is CASSPSRGWGDEQYF. The sequenced part of the CDR3 DNA is TGTGCCAGCAGCCCCTCCCGAGGCTGGGGGGATGAACAGTAC.

Notes on this clone: Gene names refer to mouse genes. The DNA ends 1 residue before the CDR3 does, and the rest of the CDR3 is filled in from the germline J gene. The gene calls are TRBV17 and TRBJ2-5, with 10 bases lining up with TRBD1. V shed 6 bases and J 4 bases; nucleotides not matched to a gene: 1. Germline CDR1 and CDR2: MNHDT and YYDKIL. The length of the CDR3 is 13 residues. The CDR3 loop is CASRGTGEDTQYF. Incomplete CDR3 DNA: TGTGCTAGCAGAGGGACAGGGGAAGACACCCAGTAC.

With regard to this clone: Gene names and germline refer to mouse. The read terminates 1 residue ahead of where the CDR3 ends, so the germline J gene completes it. The sample holds other DNA sequences that translate to the same CDR3. The V gene is TRBV31, the J gene TRBJ2-7; 11 positions match TRBD2. The CDR3 spans 14 residues. Germline values: CDR1 GKSSPN, CDR2 SITVG. V shed 0 bases, J shed 4 bases, and the junction held 2 bases outside the gene matches. The DNA read from the CDR3 is TGTGCCTGGAGTCTAGGGACTGGGGGTTATGAACAGTAC. Amino acids: CAWSLGTGGYEQY. The entire CDR3 protein is CAWSLGTGGYEQYF.

Points on this clone: Here the gene names and germline are mouse. The sequence runs out 1 residue before the end of the CDR3; the remainder is reconstructed from the germline J gene. The sample contains more than one DNA sequence encoding this CDR3. This rearrangement joins TRBV26 to TRBJ1-4, with D possibly TRBD1 on 6 matching bases. Germline CDR1 and CDR2: KGHPV and FQNQEV (reference sequence). This CDR3 has 14 amino acids. V was pared by 4 bases and J by 0 bases, with 6 bases between. CDR3 in amino acids: CASSPGVSNERLFF. The sequenced part of the CDR3 DNA is TGTGCCAGCAGTCCAGGGGTTTCCAACGAAAGATTATTT.

Note on this clone: Gene names follow the mouse nomenclature. The CDR3 goes on 1 residue after the read ends, and that part is filled in from the germline J gene. The chain has TRBV3 and TRBJ2-4; D unresolved. Trimming stripped 4 bases from V and 0 bases from J, with 8 bases between. The CDR3 runs 14 residues. Germline V gene sequence: CDR1 SNHLY, CDR2 FYNGKV (reference sequence). The sequenced CDR3 bases are TGTGCCAGCAGCTCCCAGAATAGTCAAAACACCTTGTAC. Translated: CASSSQNSQNTLY. The complete CDR3 reads CASSSQNSQNTLYF.

A word on this clone: All gene names here are mouse names. The read ends 1 residue early relative to the CDR3; the germline J gene fills the gap. The chain joins TRBV5 to TRBJ2-7; TRBD2 matches 8 bases. The CDR3 sequence is 15 residues long. Germline assignment: CDR1 LGHNA and CDR2 YNLKQL (reference sequence). With V trimmed by 1 base and J by 7 bases, 9 bases remained unmatched. This CDR3 is CASSQGAGGRGEQYF. The CDR3 bases that were read are TGTGCCAGCAGCCAAGGGGCTGGGGGGCGCGGGGAACAGTAC.

This clone was recorded once. Germline and genes: mouse. The CDR3 end lies 1 residue beyond the end of the read and is filled in from the germline J gene. This sequence joins TRBV26 and TRBJ2-2, with D possibly being TRBD2 (6 bases). Trimming left V 2 bases short and J 3 bases short, with 10 bases between. CDR3 length equals 15 residues. Per germline, CDR1 KGHPV and CDR2 FQNQEV (reference sequence). The CDR3 region is CASSLRGVHTGQLYF. Incomplete CDR3 DNA: TGTGCCAGCAGTCTGCGGGGGGTGCACACCGGGCAGCTCTAC.

With regard to this clone: Mouse names are used for the genes. The read ends 1 residue early relative to the CDR3; the germline J gene fills the gap. The rearrangement links TRBV16 to TRBJ2-4; D is possibly TRBD2 (5 bases). Trimming removed 0 bases at V and 1 base at J, with 5 bases between. Germline V gene sequence: CDR1 SGHSA, CDR2 FRNQAP. The CDR3 covers 14 residues. The chain's CDR3 is CASSLDGGQNTLYF. CDR3 DNA, as far as it was read: TGTGCAAGCAGCTTAGATGGGGGTCAAAACACCTTGTAC.

In this sample, this clone turned up a few times. These gene names are mouse names. The read ends 1 residue shy of where the CDR3 ends; the end is completed using the germline J gene. This chain joins TRBV26 and TRBJ2-7, with TRBD1 matching over 9 bases. The germline V gene has CDR1 KGHPV and CDR2 FQNQEV (reference sequence). Trimming took 6 bases from V and 6 from J; bases not matched to a gene: 6. The CDR3 has 13 residues. The CDR3 DNA, read in part, is TGTGCCAGCAGGCGGGACAGGGAATTTGAACAGTAC. It codes for CASRRDREFEQY. The entire CDR3 reads CASRRDREFEQYF.

This clone was detected only a few times. Each gene name is a mouse one. The read comes to an end 1 residue before the CDR3 does, leaving the germline J gene to fill in the end. The rearrangement uses TRBV3 and TRBJ2-7; 9 positions match TRBD2. V shed 5 bases and J 4 bases; nucleotides not matched to a gene: 3. This CDR3 spans 13 amino acids. Per germline, CDR1 SNHLY and CDR2 FYNGKV (reference sequence). The part of the CDR3 DNA that was read is TGTGCCAGCAGCCCACTGGGGGGATATGAACAGTAC. Amino acids: CASSPLGGYEQY. The full CDR3 protein reads CASSPLGGYEQYF.

This clone was counted a few times. Germline and genes: mouse. The read terminates 1 residue ahead of where the CDR3 ends, so the germline J gene completes it. This chain connects TRBV26 to TRBJ1-3, with a weak D call TRBD1 (5 bases). The CDR3 runs 13 residues. Trimming shortened V by 6 bases and J by 0 bases, and 6 bases separated the two germline ends. From germline, CDR1 is KGHPV and CDR2 FQNQEV (reference sequence). CDR3 bases read: TGTGCCAGCAGGACAGTTTCTGGAAATACGCTCTAT. The encoded protein is CASRTVSGNTLY. The whole CDR3 is CASRTVSGNTLYF.

As for this clone: Mouse gene names and germline throughout. The CDR3 end is not reached by the read, which stops 1 residue before it; the germline J gene fills it in. The rearrangement joins TRBV2 to TRBJ2-5; D perhaps matches TRBD2 (7 bases). This CDR3 region has 16 residues. Germline CDR1 reads LGHNA; CDR2 reads YSYQKL. With 0 bases removed from V and 5 bases from J, the gap between germline ends came to 15 bases. CDR3: CASSQEYGGRRDTQYF. The CDR3 DNA, read in part, is TGTGCCAGCAGCCAAGAATATGGGGGGCGCCGAGACACCCAGTAC.

This clone was found a few times. Gene names and germline refer to mouse. The read comes to an end 1 residue before the CDR3 does, leaving the germline J gene to fill in the end. This chain joins TRBV26 and TRBJ1-3; perhaps TRBD1 as D (5 bases). Looked up from germline, CDR1 is KGHPV and CDR2 is FQNQEV (reference sequence). The ends were cut back, 6 bases at V and 0 bases at J, with 9 bases in the middle. The CDR3 length is 14 residues. This CDR3 is CASSPDNSGNTLYF. The sequenced part of the CDR3 DNA is TGTGCCAGCAGCCCGGACAATTCTGGAAATACGCTCTAT.

Comment on this clone: Genes and germline come from the mouse. Read coverage stops 1 residue before the CDR3 terminus; the germline J gene supplies the remainder. This chain joins TRBV2 and TRBJ2-7; unclear D gene. Trimming took off 0 bases at V and 3 bases at J, with 3 bases between the two ends. This CDR3 is built from 12 residues. Germline loops: CDR1 LGHNA, CDR2 YSYQKL. The sequenced CDR3 bases are TGTGCCAGCAGCCAAGAACACTATGAACAGTAC. It specifies CASSQEHYEQY. In full, the CDR3 reads CASSQEHYEQYF.

With regard to this clone: The gene names given are mouse names. The read ends 1 residue shy of where the CDR3 ends; the end is completed using the germline J gene. The chain employs TRBV31 and TRBJ1-4, with D maybe TRBD1 (6 bases). The germline V gene encodes CDR1 GKSSPN and CDR2 SITVG. V was pared by 1 base and J by 4 bases, with 10 bases between. This CDR3 has 14 amino acids. Here the CDR3 reads CAWSQQGGNERLFF. CDR3 DNA, as far as it was read: TGTGCCTGGAGTCAACAGGGAGGCAACGAAAGATTATTT.

Concerning this clone itself: Gene names and germline refer to mouse. The sequenced fragment ends 1 residue before the CDR3 boundary, so the rest is inferred from the germline J gene. The chain joins TRBV26 to TRBJ2-4; D remains unclear. The CDR3 has 12 amino acids. The germline CDR1 and CDR2 sequences are KGHPV and FQNQEV (reference sequence). The V gene lost 6 bases and the J gene lost 0 bases, with 4 bases spanning the gap. This CDR3 reads CASRGSQNTLYF. Incomplete CDR3 DNA: TGTGCCAGCAGAGGCAGTCAAAACACCTTGTAC.

Comments on this clone: The germline and genes are mouse ones. The read ends 1 residue shy of where the CDR3 ends; the end is completed using the germline J gene. The chain is built from TRBV13-1 and TRBJ1-4; tentative D call: TRBD1 (5 bases). The CDR3 sequence is 15 residues long. Germline V gene sequence: CDR1 NSHNY, CDR2 SYGAGN. The V end was cut by 0 bases, the J end by 0 bases, with 6 bases between. CDR3 DNA, as far as it was read: TGTGCCAGCAGTGATGGGACAATTTCCAACGAAAGATTATTT. Translated, it gives CASSDGTISNERLF. The complete CDR3 protein is CASSDGTISNERLFF.